This TCR beta chain is drawn from a study of tissue T cells after allogeneic stem cell transplantation. Notes on the study in general: In patients and mice, blood and spleen missed much of tissue repertoire. Anatomically similar tissues had similar TCR repertoires within each patient.

Assay used: immunoSEQ multiplex PCR; TCRdb lists only in-frame clones, some missing. The sample yields more than 3,000 clones, about half seen once. CDR1 is SGHSN and CDR2 is HYEKVE in the germline V gene. Trimming removed 3 bases from V and 0 bases from J, with 9 bases in between. This CDR3 has 14 residues. Sample time point: mouse harvest day 14 after allogeneic transplant. The graft held 10^6 splenic CD5+ T cells and 10^7 T-cell-depleted bone marrow cells. About this clone itself: The antigen is not known. Gene names and germline match the mouse. Read coverage stops 1 residue before the CDR3 terminus; the germline J gene supplies the remainder.

Material for sequencing was gut tissue. This TCR was sampled from a female BALB/c mouse given C57BL/6 T cells with graft-versus-host disease after an allogeneic hematopoietic cell transplant. The chain has TRBV12-1 and TRBJ2-4, with D unresolved. Partial CDR3 DNA: TGTGCCAGCTCTAACGACGAAAGTCAAAACACCTTGTAC. Translating gives CASSNDESQNTLY. The whole CDR3 sequence reads CASSNDESQNTLYF.